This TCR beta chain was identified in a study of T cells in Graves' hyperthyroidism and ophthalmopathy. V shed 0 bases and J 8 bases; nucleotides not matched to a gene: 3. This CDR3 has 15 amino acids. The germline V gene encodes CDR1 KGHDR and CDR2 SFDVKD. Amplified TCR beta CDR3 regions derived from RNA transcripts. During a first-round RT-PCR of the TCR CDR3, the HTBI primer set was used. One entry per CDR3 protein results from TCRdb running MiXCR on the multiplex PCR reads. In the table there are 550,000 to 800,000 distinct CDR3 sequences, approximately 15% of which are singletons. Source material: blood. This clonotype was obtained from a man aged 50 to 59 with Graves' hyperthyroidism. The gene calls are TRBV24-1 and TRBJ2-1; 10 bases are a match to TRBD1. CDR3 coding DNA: TGTGCCACCAGTGATTTGGACAGGGGGCTGGATGAGCAGTTCTTC. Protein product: CATSDLDRGLDEQFF.